This TCR beta chain was retrieved from a study of T cell repertoires in cytomegalovirus infection. Across the whole study: CMV epitopes used comprised recently identified HLA-C-restricted ones and well-studied HLA-B-restricted ones. Both a matching HLA type and CMV infection were indicated by public TCR beta signatures. Whole-study results and caveats: Accumulated public TCR beta family frequency recognized individuals carrying CMV together with the relevant HLA. Dominating the ex vivo response were TCR beta clonotypes that were CMV-specific and HLA-C-restricted.

This clonotype was counted between two and nine times. The antigen is not known. The V and J ends lost 8 bases and 0 bases respectively, with 13 bases between them. CDR1 and CDR2 from the germline V gene are MNHNS and SASEGT. This CDR3 is built from 14 residues. One entry per CDR3 protein, called by TCRdb with MiXCR from the reads. The repertoire holds hundreds of thousands of distinct CDR3 sequences, around a third seen once, with 9.5% to 15% in the top ten. The receptor's source is a human donor in good health (CMV status not recorded). Some clones in this sample may be carry-over from other donors' samples. This chain uses TRBV6-1 with TRBJ1-1; the D is unclear. Sequencing was performed on cultured CD8+ T cells from PBMCs, taken from culture after CMV antigen stimulation. Written as DNA, the CDR3 is TGTGCCAGCTACAGAGAGAGTTTGAACACTGAAGCTTTCTTT. This gives the protein CASYRESLNTEAFF.